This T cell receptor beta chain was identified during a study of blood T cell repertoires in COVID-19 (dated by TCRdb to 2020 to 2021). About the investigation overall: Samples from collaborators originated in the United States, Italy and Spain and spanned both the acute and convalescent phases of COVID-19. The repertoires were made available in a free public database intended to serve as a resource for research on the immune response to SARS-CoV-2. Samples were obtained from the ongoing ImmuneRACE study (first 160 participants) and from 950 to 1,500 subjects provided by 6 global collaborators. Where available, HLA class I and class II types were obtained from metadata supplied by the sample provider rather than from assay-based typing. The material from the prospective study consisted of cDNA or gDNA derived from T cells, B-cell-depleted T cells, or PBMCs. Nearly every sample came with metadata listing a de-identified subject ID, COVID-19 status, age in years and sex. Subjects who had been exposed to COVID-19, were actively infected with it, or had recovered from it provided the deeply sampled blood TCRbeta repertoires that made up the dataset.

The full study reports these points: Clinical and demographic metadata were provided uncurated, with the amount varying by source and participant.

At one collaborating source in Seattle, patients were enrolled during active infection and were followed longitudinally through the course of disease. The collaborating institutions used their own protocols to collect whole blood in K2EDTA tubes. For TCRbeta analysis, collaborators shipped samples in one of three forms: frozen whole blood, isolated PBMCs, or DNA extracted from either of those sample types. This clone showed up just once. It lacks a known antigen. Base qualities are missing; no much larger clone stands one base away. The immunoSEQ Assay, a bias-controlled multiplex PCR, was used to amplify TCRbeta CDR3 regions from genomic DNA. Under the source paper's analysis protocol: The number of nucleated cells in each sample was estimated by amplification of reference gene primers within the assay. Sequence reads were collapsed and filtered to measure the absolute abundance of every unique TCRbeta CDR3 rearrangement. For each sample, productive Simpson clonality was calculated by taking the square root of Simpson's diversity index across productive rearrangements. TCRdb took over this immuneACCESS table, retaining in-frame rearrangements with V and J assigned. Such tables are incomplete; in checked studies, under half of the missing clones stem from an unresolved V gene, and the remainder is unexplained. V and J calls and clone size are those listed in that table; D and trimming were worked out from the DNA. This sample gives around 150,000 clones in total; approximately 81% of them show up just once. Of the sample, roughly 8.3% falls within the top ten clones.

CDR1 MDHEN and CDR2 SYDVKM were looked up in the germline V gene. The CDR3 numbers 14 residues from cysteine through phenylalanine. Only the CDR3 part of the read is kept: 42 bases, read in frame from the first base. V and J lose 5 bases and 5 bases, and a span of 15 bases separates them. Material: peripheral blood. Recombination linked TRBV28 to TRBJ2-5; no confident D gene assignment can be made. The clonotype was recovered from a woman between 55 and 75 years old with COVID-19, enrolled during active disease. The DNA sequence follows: TGTGCCAGCAGTCCTGACACCCGGTACGAGACCCAGTACTTC. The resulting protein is CASSPDTRYETQYF.